A single sample is the source of the 3 T cell receptor beta chains below, sequenced in a study of shared clonotypes between healthy human individuals. TCRdb's copy holds only in-frame clones and misses some; the assay was immunoSEQ multiplex PCR. The sample has approximately 2.4 million clones, 90% to 97% seen once; the top ten hold around 0.13%. Material for sequencing was naive CD4+ T cells sorted from blood. The subset denotes: CD45RA+ positively selected. The origin of the receptors is a man between 18 and 29 years old in good health.

This chain joins TRBV29-1 and TRBJ2-2; D not certain. The CDR3 is 12 residues long. The germline CDR1 and CDR2 sequences are SQVTM and ANQGSEA. Trimming removed 4 bases from V and 7 bases from J, with 10 bases in between. DNA for the CDR3: TGCAGCGTTGTCCGGGCTGGCGGGGAGCTGTTTTTT. This encodes CSVVRAGGELFF.

The rearrangement uses TRBV18 and TRBJ1-4, with unresolved D. From germline, CDR1 is KGHSH and CDR2 LQKENI. V dropped 3 bases and J dropped 8 bases, with 4 bases sitting between them. CDR3 length equals 11 residues. In DNA, the CDR3 is TGTGCCAGCTCACCTCAAGAAAAACTGTTTTTT. This encodes CASSPQEKLFF.

Details on this clone: This same CDR3 is encoded by further DNA sequences in the sample. This chain joins TRBV7-6 and TRBJ1-1; D is unresolved. The CDR3 length is 13 residues. Germline CDR1 and CDR2: SGHVS and FNYEAQ. V lost 6 bases and J 1 base, leaving 9 bases between the germline ends. The CDR3, as DNA: TGTGCCAGCAGTCTCACACCGAACACTGAAGCTTTCTTT. Protein: CASSLTPNTEAFF.